Below, 9 T cell receptor beta chains from the same sample are listed, as sequenced in a study of blood T cell repertoires in COVID-19. Using immunoSEQ multiplex PCR, the repertoire was profiled, and TCRdb retains in-frame clones only, with some absent. In the table there are approximately 240,000 clones, roughly four fifths of which are singletons. The sequenced material came from PBMCs or T cells enriched from blood (not recorded which). The receptors stem from a woman aged 40-49 years with acute COVID-19.

V usage is TRBV5-6 and J usage is TRBJ1-2; the D gene is possibly TRBD1 (6 bases). Germline values: CDR1 SGHDT, CDR2 YYEEEE. This CDR3 region has 13 residues. V was shortened by 4 bases and J by 2 bases, with 9 bases between the two germline ends. This CDR3 is CASSNTGNYGYTF. In nucleotides, the CDR3 is TGTGCCAGCAGCAATACAGGGAACTATGGCTACACCTTC.

V is TRBV5-4 and J is TRBJ2-1; D may be TRBD1 (6 bases). Germline V CDR1 and CDR2: SGHNT, YYREEE (reference sequence). The CDR3 extends over 15 amino acids. The V and J ends lost 0 bases and 3 bases respectively, with 10 bases between them. The CDR3 nucleotides are TGTGCCAGCAGCTTGGCAGGGGAAAGCTACAATGAGCAGTTCTTC. This codes for CASSLAGESYNEQFF.

This clone was detected a few times. V usage is TRBV7-6 and J usage is TRBJ1-3, with D tentatively TRBD1 (5 bases). Trimming pared 4 bases from V and 0 bases from J, leaving 13 bases between. The CDR3 has 16 residues. Germline V gives CDR1 SGHVS, CDR2 FNYEAQ. The CDR3: CASSSPTQDSGNTIYF. The CDR3 DNA reads TGTGCCAGCAGCTCGCCCACACAGGACTCTGGAAACACCATATATTTT.

The V call is TRBV28, the J call TRBJ1-2, with 8 bases lining up with TRBD1. The CDR3 loop spans 14 amino acids. V was clipped by 5 bases and J by 7 bases; unmatched bases: 9. The germline gives CDR1 MDHEN, CDR2 SYDVKM. CDR3 in amino acids: CASSRPGQVFGYTF. CDR3 sequence (DNA): TGTGCCAGCAGTCGACCGGGACAGGTATTTGGCTACACCTTC.

V is TRBV5-4 and J is TRBJ2-7; TRBD1 aligns across 7 bases. CDR1 is SGHNT, CDR2 YYREEE, per germline (reference sequence). Germline trimming cut 9 bases from V and 2 bases from J; bases unmatched to any gene: 11. This CDR3 has 14 amino acids. The CDR3 DNA reads TGTGCCATCTATGATAGGGGACAGCCCTACGAGCAGTACTTC. As protein: CAIYDRGQPYEQYF.

The V gene is TRBV9, the J gene TRBJ1-1; no firm D call. V lost 2 bases and J lost 3, with 14 bases in between. The CDR3 loop spans 15 amino acids. CDR1 is SGDLS, CDR2 YYNGEE, per germline. CDR3 loop: CASSVGNIADTEAFF. The CDR3 nucleotides are TGTGCCAGCAGCGTGGGTAACATAGCGGACACTGAAGCTTTCTTT.

The chain recombines TRBV30 with TRBJ1-3; D unresolved. CDR1 and CDR2 (germline): GTSNPN, SVGIG (reference sequence). This CDR3 spans 14 amino acids. V was clipped by 0 bases and J by 3 bases, with 9 bases between them. The CDR3 loop is CAWSVTAVGNTIYF. For the CDR3, the DNA is TGTGCCTGGAGTGTTACCGCAGTTGGAAACACCATATATTTT.

Only a few counts were recorded for this clone. The genes are TRBV11-3 and TRBJ1-5; D gene ambiguous. CDR1 is SGHNT and CDR2 is YENEEA in the germline V gene. The CDR3 length is 14 residues. The ends were cut back, 2 bases at V and 0 bases at J, with 5 bases in the middle. The CDR3 sequence is CASSLKLSNQPQHF. The CDR3 nucleotides are TGTGCCAGCAGCTTAAAGCTTAGCAATCAGCCCCAGCATTTT.

The CDR3 bases are TGTGCCTGGACGGAGGCTAATGGAGAAAAACTGTTTTTT. Amino acids: CAWTEANGEKLFF. The chain has TRBV30 and TRBJ1-4; D gene unclear. The V gene lost 4 bases and the J gene lost 8 bases, with 14 bases spanning the gap. The CDR3 spans 13 residues. CDR1 is GTSNPN and CDR2 is SVGIG in the germline V gene (reference sequence). Combining the CDR3 with reference TRBV30 and TRBJ1-4 gives the whole variable domain SQTIHQWPATLVQPVGSPLSLECTVEGTSNPNLYWYRQAAGRGLQLLFYSVGIGQISSEVPQNLSASRPQDRQFILSSKKLLLSDSGFYLCAWTEANGEKLFFGSGTQLSVL.